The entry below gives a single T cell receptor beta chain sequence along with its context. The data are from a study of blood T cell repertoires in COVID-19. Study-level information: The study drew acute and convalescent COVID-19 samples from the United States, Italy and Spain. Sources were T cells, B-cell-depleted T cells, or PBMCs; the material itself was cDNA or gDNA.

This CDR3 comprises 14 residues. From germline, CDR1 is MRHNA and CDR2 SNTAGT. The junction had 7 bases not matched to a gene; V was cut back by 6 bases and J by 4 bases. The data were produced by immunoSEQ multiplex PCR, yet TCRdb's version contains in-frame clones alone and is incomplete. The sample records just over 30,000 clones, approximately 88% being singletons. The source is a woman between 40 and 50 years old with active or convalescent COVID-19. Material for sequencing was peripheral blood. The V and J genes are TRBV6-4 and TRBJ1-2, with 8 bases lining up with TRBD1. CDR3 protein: CASSQGADLYGYTF. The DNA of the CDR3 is TGTGCCAGCAGCCAGGGGGCGGACCTCTATGGCTACACCTTC.